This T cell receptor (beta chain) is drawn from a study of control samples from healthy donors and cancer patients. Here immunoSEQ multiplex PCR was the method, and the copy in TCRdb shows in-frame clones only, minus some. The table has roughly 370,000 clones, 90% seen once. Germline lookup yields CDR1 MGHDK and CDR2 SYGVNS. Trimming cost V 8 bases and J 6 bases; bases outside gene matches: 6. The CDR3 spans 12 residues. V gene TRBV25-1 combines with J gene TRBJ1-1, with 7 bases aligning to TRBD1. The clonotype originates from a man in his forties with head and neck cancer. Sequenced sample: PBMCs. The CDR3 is CASPEQGSEAFF. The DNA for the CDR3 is TGTGCCAGCCCTGAACAGGGGTCTGAAGCTTTCTTT. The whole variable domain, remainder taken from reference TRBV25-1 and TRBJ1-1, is EADIYQTPRYLVIGTGKKITLECSQTMGHDKMYWYQQDPGMELHLIHYSYGVNSTEKGDLSSESTVSRIRTEHFPLTLESARPSHTSQYLCASPEQGSEAFFGQGTRLTVV.